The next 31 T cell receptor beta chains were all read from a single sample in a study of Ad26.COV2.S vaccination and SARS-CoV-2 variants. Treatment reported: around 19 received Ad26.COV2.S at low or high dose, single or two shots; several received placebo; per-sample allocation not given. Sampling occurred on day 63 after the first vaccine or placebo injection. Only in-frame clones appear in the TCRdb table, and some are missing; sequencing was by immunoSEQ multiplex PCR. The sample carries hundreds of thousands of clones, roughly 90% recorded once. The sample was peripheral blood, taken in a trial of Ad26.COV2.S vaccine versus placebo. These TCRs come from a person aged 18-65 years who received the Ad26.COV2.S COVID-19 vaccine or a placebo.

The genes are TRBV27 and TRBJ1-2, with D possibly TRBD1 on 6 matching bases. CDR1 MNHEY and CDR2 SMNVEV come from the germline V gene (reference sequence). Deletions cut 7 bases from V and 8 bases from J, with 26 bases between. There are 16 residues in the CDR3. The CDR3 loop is CASTSLTTTGLRGYTF. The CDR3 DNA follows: TGTGCCAGCACCTCTTTAACAACCACAGGGCTCCGGGGCTACACCTTC.

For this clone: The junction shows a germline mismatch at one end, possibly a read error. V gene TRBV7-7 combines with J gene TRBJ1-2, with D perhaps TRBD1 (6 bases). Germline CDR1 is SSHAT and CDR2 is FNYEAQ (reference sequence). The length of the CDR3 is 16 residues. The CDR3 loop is CASSSLREGVNYGYTF. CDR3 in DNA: TGTGCTAGCAGCTCTCTTAGGGAGGGGGTTAACTATGGCTACACCTTC.

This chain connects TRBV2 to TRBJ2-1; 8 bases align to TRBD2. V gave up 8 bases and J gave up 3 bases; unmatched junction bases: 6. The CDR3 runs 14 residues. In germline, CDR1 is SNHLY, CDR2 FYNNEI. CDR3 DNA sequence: TGTGCCAGCCAAAGAACTAGCGGCTACAATGAGCAGTTCTTC. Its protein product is CASQRTSGYNEQFF.

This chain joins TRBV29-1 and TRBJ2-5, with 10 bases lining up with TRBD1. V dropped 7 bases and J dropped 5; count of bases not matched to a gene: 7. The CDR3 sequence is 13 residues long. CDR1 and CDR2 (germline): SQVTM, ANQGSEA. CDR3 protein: CSGLTGGGETQYF. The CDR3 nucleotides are TGCAGCGGTCTGACAGGGGGCGGCGAGACCCAGTACTTC.

The CDR3 protein is CSASLAGGRSGELFF. In DNA form, the CDR3 reads TGCAGTGCTAGTCTAGCGGGGGGGCGCAGCGGGGAGCTGTTTTTT. The gene calls are TRBV20-1 and TRBJ2-2; 12 bases match TRBD2. The V and J ends lost 3 bases and 7 bases, in that order; junction bases with no gene match: 6. The CDR3 consists of 15 residues. Germline loops: CDR1 DFQATT, CDR2 SNEGSKA (reference sequence).

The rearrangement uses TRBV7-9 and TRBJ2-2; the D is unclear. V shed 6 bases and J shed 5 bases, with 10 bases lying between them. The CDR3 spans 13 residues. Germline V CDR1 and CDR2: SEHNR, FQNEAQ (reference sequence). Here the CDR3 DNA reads TGTGCCAGCAGGATAATGTCAACCGGGGAGCTGTTTTTT. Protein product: CASRIMSTGELFF.

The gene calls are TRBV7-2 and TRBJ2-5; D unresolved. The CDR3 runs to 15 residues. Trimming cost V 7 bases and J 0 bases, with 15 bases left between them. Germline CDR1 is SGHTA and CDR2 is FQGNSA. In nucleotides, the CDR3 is TGTGCCAGCAACTTCCGCGGCGAAAACCAAGAGACCCAGTACTTC. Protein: CASNFRGENQETQYF.

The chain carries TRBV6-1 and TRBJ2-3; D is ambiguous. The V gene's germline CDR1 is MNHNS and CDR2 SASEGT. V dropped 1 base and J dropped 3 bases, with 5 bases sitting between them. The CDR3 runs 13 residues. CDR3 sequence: CASSEGQTDTQYF. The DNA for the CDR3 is TGTGCCAGCAGTGAAGGACAAACAGATACGCAGTATTTT.

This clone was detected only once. The CDR3 is CASTPGHSGAKNIQYF. CDR3 in DNA: TGTGCCAGTACTCCAGGACATTCCGGGGCCAAAAACATTCAGTACTTC. The gene calls are TRBV21-1 and TRBJ2-4; the tabulated D call, TRBD1, remains unverified against the DNA. TRBV21-1 is reported as a pseudogene. The CDR3 loop spans 16 amino acids.

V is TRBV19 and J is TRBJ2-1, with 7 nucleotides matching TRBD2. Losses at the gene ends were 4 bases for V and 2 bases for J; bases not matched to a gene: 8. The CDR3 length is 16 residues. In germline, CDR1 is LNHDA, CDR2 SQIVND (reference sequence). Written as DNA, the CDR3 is TGTGCCAGTAGTAAGCCCCCGGGACTACCCTACAATGAGCAGTTCTTC. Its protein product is CASSKPPGLPYNEQFF.

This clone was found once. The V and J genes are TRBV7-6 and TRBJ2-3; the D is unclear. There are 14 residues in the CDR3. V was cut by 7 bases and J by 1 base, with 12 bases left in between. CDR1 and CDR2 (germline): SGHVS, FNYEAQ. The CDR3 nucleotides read TGTGCCAGCACAAAAAGCCTAGGCACAGATACGCAGTATTTT. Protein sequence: CASTKSLGTDTQYF.

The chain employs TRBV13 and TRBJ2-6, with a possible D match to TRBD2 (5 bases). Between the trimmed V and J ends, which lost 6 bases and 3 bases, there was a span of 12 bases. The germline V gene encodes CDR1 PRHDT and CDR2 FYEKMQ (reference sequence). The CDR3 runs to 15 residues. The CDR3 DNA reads TGTGCCAGCAGAGAGAGGGTGAGTGGGGCCAACGTCCTGACTTTC. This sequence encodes CASRERVSGANVLTF.

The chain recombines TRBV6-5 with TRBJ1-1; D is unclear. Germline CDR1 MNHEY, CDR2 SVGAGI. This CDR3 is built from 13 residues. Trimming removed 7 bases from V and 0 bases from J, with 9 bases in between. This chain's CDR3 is CASKNSLNTEAFF. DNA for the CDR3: TGTGCCAGCAAGAACAGCCTGAACACTGAAGCTTTCTTT.

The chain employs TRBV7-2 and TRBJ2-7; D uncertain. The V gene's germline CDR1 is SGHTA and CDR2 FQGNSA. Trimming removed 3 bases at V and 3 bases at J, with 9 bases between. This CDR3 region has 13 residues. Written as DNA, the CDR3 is TGTGCCAGCAGCTTCAACAGCAACTACGAGCAGTACTTC. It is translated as CASSFNSNYEQYF.

The CDR3 spells CASSFNGLAGVNEQFF. Here the CDR3 DNA reads TGCGCCAGCAGCTTTAATGGACTAGCGGGAGTTAATGAGCAGTTCTTC. This sequence joins TRBV5-1 and TRBJ2-1, with 13 bases matching TRBD2. The CDR3 contains 16 residues. Germline values: CDR1 SGHRS, CDR2 YFSETQ. Trimming cost V 2 bases and J 7 bases; bases outside gene matches: 6.

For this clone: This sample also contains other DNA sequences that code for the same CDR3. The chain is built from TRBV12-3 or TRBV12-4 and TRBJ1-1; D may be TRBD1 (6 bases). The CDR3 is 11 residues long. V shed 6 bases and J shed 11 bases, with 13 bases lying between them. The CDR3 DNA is TGTGCCAGCAGCTTACAGGGCGGCGCTTTCTTT. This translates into CASSLQGGAFF.

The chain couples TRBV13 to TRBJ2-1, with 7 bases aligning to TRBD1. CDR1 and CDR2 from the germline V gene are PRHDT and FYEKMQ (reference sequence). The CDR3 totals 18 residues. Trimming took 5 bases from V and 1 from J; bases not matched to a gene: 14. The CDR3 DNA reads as TGTGCCAGCAGCCCAGAGGCCAGGACAGGAGTTTCCTACAATGAGCAGTTCTTC. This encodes CASSPEARTGVSYNEQFF.

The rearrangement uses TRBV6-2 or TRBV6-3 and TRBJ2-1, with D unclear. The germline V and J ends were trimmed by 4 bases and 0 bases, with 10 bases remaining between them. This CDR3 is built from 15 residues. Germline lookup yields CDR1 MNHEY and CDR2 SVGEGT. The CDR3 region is CASSSGRYSYNEQFF. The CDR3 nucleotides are TGTGCCAGCAGTTCCGGACGGTACTCCTACAATGAGCAGTTCTTC.

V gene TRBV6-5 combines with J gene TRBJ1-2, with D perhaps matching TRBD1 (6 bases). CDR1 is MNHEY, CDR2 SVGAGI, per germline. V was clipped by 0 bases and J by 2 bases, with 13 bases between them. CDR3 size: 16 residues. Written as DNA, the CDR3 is TGTGCCAGCAGTTACTCGCTCGGGACACCAAACTATGGCTACACCTTC. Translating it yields CASSYSLGTPNYGYTF.

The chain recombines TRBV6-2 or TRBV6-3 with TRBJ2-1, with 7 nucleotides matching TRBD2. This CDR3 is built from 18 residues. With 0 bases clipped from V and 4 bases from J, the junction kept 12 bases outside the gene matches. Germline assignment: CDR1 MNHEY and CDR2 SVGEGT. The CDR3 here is CASSYSIGASGSYNEQFF. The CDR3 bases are TGTGCCAGCAGTTACTCGATAGGGGCTAGCGGAAGTTACAATGAGCAGTTCTTC.

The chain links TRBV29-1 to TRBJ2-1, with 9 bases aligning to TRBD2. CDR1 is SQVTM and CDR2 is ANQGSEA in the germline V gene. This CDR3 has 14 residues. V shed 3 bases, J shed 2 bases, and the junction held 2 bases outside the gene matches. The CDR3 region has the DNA TGCAGCGTTGACCCTAGCGGGGCCTACAATGAGCAGTTCTTC. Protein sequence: CSVDPSGAYNEQFF.

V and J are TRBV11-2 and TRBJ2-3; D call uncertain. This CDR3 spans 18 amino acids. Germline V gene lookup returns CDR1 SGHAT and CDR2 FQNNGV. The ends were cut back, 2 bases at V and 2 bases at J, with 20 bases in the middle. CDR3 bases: TGTGCCAGCAGCTTAAGTGATTCAATTGGCCCCCCCACAGATACGCAGTATTTT. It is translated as CASSLSDSIGPPTDTQYF.

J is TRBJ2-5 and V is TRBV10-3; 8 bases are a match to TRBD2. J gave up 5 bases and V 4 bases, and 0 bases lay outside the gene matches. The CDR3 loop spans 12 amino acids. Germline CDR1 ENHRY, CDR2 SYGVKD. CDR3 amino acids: CAISGGGETQYF. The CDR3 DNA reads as TGTGCCATCAGTGGCGGGGGGGAGACCCAGTACTTC.

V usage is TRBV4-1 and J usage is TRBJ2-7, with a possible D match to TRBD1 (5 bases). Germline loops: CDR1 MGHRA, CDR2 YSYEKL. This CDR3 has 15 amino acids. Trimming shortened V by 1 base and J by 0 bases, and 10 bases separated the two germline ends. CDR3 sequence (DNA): TGCGCCAGCAGCCAAGTTACAGGAACCTCCTACGAGCAGTACTTC. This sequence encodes CASSQVTGTSYEQYF.

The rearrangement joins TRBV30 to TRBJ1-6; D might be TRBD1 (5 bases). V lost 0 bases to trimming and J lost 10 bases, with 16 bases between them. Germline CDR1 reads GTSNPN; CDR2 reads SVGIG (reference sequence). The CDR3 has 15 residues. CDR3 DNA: TGTGCCTGGAGTGTACTGGGGGTTCCGAGGTCACCCCTCCACTTT. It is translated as CAWSVLGVPRSPLHF.

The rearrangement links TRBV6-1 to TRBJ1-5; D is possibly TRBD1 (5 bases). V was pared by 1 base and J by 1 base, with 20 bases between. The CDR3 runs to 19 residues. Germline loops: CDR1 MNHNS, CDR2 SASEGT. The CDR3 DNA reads TGTGCCAGCAGTGAAGGGTTTTGGGGCAGGGCAACGAGCAATCAGCCCCAGCATTTT. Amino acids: CASSEGFWGRATSNQPQHF.

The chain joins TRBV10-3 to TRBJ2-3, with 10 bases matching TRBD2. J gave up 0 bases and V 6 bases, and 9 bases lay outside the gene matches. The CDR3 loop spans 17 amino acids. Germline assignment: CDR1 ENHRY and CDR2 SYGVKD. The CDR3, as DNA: TGTGCCATCAGCACCCCAGCGGGAGGGCCCAGCACAGATACGCAGTATTTT. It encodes CAISTPAGGPSTDTQYF.

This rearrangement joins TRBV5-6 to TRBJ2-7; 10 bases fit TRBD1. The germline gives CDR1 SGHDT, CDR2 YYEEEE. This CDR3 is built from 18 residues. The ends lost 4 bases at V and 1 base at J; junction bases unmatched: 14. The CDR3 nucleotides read TGTGCCAGCAGCCCCACGGTTCCCGACAGGGGGCCTTCCTACGAGCAGTACTTC. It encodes CASSPTVPDRGPSYEQYF.

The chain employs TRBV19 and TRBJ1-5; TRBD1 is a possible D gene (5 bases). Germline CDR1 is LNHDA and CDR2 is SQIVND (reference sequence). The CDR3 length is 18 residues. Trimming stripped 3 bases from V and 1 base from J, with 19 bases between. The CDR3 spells CASSINRQGALSNQPQHF. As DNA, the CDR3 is TGTGCCAGTAGTATTAACAGGCAAGGGGCTCTAAGCAATCAGCCCCAGCATTTT.

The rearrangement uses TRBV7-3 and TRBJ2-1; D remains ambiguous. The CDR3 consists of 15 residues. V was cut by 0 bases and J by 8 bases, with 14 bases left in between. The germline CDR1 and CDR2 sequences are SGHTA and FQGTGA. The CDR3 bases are TGTGCCAGCAGCTTAACGGGTTTAGCTGATGATGAGCAGTTCTTC. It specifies CASSLTGLADDEQFF.

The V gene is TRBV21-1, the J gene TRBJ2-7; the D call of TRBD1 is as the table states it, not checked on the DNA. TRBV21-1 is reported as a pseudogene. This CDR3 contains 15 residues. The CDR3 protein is CASSKGHGGPYEQYF. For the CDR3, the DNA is TGTGCCAGCAGTAAGGGACATGGGGGTCCCTACGAGCAGTACTTC.